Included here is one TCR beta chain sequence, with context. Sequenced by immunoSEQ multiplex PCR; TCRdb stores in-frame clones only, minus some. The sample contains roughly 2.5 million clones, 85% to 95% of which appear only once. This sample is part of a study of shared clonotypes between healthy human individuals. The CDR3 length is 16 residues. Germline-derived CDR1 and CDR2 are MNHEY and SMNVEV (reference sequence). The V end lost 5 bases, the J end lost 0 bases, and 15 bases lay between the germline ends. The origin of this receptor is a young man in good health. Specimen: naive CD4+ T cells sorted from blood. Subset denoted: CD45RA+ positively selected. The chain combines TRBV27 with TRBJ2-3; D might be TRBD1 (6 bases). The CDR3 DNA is TGTGCCAGCAGTCCAGCAGGGACATCTAGCACAGATACGCAGTATTTT. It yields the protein CASSPAGTSSTDTQYF.